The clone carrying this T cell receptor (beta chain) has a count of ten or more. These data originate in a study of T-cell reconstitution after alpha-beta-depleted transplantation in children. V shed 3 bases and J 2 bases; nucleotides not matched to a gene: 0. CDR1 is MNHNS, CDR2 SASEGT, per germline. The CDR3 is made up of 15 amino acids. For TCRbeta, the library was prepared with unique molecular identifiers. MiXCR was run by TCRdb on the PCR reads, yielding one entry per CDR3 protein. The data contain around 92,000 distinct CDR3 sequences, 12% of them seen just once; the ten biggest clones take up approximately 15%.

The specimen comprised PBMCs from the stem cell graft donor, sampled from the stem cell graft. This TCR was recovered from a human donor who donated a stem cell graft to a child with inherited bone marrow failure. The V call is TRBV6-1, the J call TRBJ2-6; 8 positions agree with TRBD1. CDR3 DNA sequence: TGTGCCAGCAGTGAGACAGGGGCTGGGGCCAACGTCCTGACTTTC. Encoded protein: CASSETGAGANVLTF.